The present T cell receptor (beta chain) was sequenced within a study of T-cell memory formation after mild COVID-19 (dated by TCRdb to the early 2020s). For the wider study: TCR sequence clusters from the two donors were largely donor specific. In a couple of donors, T-cell clones that expanded and contracted after mild COVID-19 were tracked by sequencing TCRalpha and TCRbeta repertoires over time. Two young, previously healthy adult volunteers, one female and one male, were included in the cohort. What the research found in general, with its limitations: Contracting CD4+ clones turned up mainly in the CM and EM memory subsets, whereas EMRA was where CD8+ clones were enriched. Only a couple of mild cases were covered in the study, and larger cohorts including severe cases with pre-infection samples were considered necessary. From day 15 to 85, contracting clones showed balanced CD4/CD8 phenotypes, whereas a second wave of clones that expanded from day 15 to 37 leaned towards CD4+. The detection of some responding clones in pre-infection memory suggests that pre-existing cross-reactive memory T cells joined the SARS-CoV-2 response. SARS-CoV-2 specificity was not confirmed for the second-wave clones peaking on day 37.

To note about this clonotype: It lacks a known antigen. No per-base quality is available; no much larger clone lies one base away.

PBMCs were isolated by Ficoll-Paque density gradient centrifugation. For sequencing, an Illumina NovaSeq 6000 was employed. Using 5'RACE with constant-segment primers, TCRalpha and TCRbeta cDNA libraries were constructed, with sample barcodes and unique molecular identifiers added in the process. RNA was extracted from every sample with Trizol reagent. Libraries were amplified in two PCR steps, with a second sample barcode and Illumina TruSeq adapters added in the second step. Sequencing of the libraries was done on an Illumina NovaSeq, producing 2 x 150 bp paired-end reads. The paper's processing steps were these. With migec v1.2.7, reads were demultiplexed and then collapsed into UMI-guided consensus sequences. Using mixcr v2.1.11, the UMI consensuses were aligned to TRA and TRB V and J templates and assembled into clonotypes. Clonotypes were classified as expanded or contracted when called significant by both edgeR and NoisET, with noise models trained on biological replicates. edgeR calls used a false discovery rate-adjusted p below 0.01 and a log2 fold-change threshold of 1. PCA with hierarchical clustering of max-normalized trajectories of the 1000 most abundant clonotypes was used as exploratory dynamics analysis. Each responding clone was given a CD4 or CD8 phenotype based on the CD4+ and CD8+ repertoires, which had been sequenced separately. Clones were called with MiXCR by TCRdb after fastp trimmed the public reads at Q25, and only in-frame beta chains were retained. Identical CDR3 protein sequences are pooled into one entry, listed with their most common genes and DNA. These V and J calls derive from TCRdb rather than the authors' analysis. This sample is represented by roughly 190,000 distinct CDR3 sequences; about 27% of them were singletons. The top ten clonotypes cover about an eighth of the sample.

From the cysteine through the phenylalanine, the CDR3 covers 18 amino acids. Of the read, only the CDR3 DNA is kept; its 54 bases are in frame from base 1. At the junction V is shortened by 2 bases and J by 3 bases; bases outside the gene matches: 14. CDR1 SGHVS and CDR2 FQNEAQ were looked up in the germline V gene. Sequencing input: PBMCs or a T cell subset sorted from them (not recorded which). The TCR sequence derives from an adult woman who had mild COVID-19 (a few samples of this study predate the infection). The sample titles of this study are shuffled in the database, so cell type and time point are left out; the donor was told from shared clones. Recombination connected TRBV7-8 to TRBJ2-7; 9 middle bases align to TRBD2. The DNA reads TGTGCCAGCAGCTTAATATCGAGTGCTAGCGGGATTAACTACGAGCAGTACTTC. The resulting protein is CASSLISSASGINYEQYF.